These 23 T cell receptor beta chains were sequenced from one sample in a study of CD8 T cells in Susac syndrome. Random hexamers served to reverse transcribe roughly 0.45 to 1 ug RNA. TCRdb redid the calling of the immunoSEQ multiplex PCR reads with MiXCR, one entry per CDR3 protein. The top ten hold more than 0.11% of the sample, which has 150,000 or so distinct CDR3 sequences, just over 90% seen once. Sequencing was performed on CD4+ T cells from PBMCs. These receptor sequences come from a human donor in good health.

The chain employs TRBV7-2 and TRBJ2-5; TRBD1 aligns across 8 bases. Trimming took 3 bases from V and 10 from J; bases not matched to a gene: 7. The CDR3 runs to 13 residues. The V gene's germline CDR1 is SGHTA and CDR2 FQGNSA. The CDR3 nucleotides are TGTGCCAGCAGCTTGAGATCGGGACAGGACCAGTACTTC. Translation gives CASSLRSGQDQYF.

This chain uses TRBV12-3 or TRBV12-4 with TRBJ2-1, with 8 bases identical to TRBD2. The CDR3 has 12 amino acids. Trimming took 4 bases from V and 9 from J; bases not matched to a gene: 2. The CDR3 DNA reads TGTGCCAGCAGTTCCGGGACTAGTGAGCAGTTCTTC. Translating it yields CASSSGTSEQFF.

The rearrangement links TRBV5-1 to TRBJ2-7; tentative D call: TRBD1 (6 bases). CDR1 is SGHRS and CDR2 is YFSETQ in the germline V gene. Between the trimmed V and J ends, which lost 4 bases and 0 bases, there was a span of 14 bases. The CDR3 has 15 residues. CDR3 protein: CASSETGLRSYEQYF. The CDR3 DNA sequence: TGCGCCAGCAGCGAAACAGGGTTGCGCTCCTACGAGCAGTACTTC.

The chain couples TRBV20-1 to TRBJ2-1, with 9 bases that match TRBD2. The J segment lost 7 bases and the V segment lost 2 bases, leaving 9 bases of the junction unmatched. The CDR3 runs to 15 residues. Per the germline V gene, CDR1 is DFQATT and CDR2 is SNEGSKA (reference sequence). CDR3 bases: TGCAGTGCTAGATTCCCGGGACTAGCCTGGAATGAGCAGTTCTTC. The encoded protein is CSARFPGLAWNEQFF.

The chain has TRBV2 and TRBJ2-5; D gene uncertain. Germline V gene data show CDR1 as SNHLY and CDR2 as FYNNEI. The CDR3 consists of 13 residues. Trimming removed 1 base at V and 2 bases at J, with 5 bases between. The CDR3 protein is CASSEGRQETQYF. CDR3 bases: TGTGCCAGCAGTGAAGGGCGGCAAGAGACCCAGTACTTC.

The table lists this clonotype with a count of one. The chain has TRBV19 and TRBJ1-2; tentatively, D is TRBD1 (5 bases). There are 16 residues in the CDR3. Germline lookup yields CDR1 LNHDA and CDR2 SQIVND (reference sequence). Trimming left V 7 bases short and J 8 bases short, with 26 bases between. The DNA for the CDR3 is TGTGCCAGTACCAAAGGGATAGAGAGAGGGACGTGGGGCTACACCTTC. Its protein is CASTKGIERGTWGYTF.

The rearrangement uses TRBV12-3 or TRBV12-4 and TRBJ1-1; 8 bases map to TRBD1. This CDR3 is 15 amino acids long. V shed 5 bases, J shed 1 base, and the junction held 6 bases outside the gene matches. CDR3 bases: TGTGCCAGCAGTGTAACAGGGGGTGGGAACACTGAAGCTTTCTTT. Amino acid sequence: CASSVTGGGNTEAFF.

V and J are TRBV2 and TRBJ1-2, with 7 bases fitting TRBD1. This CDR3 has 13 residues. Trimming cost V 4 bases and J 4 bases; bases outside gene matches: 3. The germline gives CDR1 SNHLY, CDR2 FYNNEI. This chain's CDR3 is CASSGGQTYGYTF. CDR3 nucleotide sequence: TGTGCCAGCAGTGGGGGACAGACCTATGGCTACACCTTC.

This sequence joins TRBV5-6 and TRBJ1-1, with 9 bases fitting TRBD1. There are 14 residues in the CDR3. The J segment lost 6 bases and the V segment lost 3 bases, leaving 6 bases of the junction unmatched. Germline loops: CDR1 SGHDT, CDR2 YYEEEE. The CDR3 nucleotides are TGTGCCAGCAGCTCCGGACAGGGGATGCCTGAAGCTTTCTTT. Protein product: CASSSGQGMPEAFF.

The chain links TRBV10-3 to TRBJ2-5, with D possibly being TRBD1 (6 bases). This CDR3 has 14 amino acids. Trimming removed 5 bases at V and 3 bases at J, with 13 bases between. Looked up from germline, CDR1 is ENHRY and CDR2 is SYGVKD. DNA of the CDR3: TGTGCCATCAGTTCACAGGGATACGAAGAGACCCAGTACTTC. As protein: CAISSQGYEETQYF.

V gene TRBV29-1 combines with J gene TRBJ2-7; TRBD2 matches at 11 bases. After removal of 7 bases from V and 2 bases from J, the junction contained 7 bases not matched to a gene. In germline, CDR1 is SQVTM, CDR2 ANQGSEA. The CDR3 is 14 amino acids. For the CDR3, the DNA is TGCAGCGCCCGACTAGCGGGGTCTACCTACGAGCAGTACTTC. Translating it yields CSARLAGSTYEQYF.

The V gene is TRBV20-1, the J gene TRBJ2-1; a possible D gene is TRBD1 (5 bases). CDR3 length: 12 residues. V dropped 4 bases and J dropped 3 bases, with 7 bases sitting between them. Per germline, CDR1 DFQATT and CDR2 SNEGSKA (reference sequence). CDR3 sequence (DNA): TGCAGTGCTACCGACAGCTACAATGAGCAGTTCTTC. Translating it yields CSATDSYNEQFF.

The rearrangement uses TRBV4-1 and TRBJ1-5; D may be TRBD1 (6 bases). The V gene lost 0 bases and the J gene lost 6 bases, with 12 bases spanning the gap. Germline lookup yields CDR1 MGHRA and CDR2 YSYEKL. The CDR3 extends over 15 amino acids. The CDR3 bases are TGCGCCAGCAGCCAAGATACCACAGGGAGTCAGCCCCAGCATTTT. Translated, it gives CASSQDTTGSQPQHF.

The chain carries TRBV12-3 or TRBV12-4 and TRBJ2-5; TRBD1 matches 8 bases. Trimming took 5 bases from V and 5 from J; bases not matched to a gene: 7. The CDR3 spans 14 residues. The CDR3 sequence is CASSPQGARETQYF. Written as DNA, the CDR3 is TGTGCCAGCAGTCCCCAGGGGGCTCGGGAGACCCAGTACTTC.

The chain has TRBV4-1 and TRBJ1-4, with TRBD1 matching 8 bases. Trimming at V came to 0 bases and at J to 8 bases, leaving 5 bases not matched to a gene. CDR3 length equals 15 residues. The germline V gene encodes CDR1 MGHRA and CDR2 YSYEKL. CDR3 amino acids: CASSQDGRGQEKLFF. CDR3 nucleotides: TGCGCCAGCAGCCAAGATGGCAGGGGGCAGGAAAAACTGTTTTTT.

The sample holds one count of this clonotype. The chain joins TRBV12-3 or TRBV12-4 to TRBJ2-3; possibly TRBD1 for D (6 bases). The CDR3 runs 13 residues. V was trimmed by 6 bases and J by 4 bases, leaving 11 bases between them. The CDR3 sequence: CASSHREPDTQYF. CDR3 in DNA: TGTGCCAGCAGCCACAGGGAGCCAGATACGCAGTATTTT.

CDR3 nucleotide sequence: TGCGCCAGCAGCCCTCTGGGGGGGGACTCTCACTCTGGGGCCAACGTCCTGACTTTC. It is translated as CASSPLGGDSHSGANVLTF. This rearrangement joins TRBV4-1 to TRBJ2-6; 7 bases are shared with TRBD2. V was pared by 4 bases and J by 0 bases, with 12 bases of the junction left unmatched. The germline V gene encodes CDR1 MGHRA and CDR2 YSYEKL. The CDR3 length is 19 residues.

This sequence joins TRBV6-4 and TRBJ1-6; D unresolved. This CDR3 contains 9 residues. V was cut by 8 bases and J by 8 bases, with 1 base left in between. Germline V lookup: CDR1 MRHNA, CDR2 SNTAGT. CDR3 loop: CASHSPLHF. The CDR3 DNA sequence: TGTGCCAGCCATTCACCCCTCCACTTT.

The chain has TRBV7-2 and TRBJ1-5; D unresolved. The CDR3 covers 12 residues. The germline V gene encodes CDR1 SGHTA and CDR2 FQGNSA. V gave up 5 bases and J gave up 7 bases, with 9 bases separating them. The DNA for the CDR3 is TGTGCCAGCAGCCCGGAAGGGCAGCCCCAGCATTTT. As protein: CASSPEGQPQHF.

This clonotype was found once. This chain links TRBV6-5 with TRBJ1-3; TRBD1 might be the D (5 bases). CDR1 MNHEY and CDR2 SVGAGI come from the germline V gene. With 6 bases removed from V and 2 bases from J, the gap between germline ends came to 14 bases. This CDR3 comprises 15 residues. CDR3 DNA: TGTGCCAGCAGACACCAGACAGAGGCTGGAAACACCATATATTTT. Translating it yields CASRHQTEAGNTIYF.

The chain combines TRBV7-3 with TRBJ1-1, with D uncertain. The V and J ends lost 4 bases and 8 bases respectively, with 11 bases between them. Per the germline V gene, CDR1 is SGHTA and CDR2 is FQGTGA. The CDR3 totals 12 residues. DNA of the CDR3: TGTGCCAGCAGCTCCAGTCTGGGGGAAGCTTTCTTT. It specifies CASSSSLGEAFF.

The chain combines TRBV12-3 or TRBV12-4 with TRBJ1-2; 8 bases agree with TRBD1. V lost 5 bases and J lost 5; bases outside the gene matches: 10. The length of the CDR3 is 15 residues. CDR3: CASSPLTGQGYGYTF. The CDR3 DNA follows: TGTGCCAGCAGTCCCCTTACAGGACAGGGATATGGCTACACCTTC.

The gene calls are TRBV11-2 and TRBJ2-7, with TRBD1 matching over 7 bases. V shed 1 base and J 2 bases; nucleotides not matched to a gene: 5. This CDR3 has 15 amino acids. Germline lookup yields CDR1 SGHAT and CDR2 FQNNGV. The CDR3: CASSLGDSSTYEQYF. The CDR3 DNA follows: TGTGCCAGCAGCTTAGGGGACAGCTCTACCTACGAGCAGTACTTC. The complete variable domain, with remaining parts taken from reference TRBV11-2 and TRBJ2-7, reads EAGVAQSPRYKIIEKRQSVAFWCNPISGHATLYWYQQILGQGPKLLIQFQNNGVVDDSQLPKDRFSAERLKGVDSTLKIQPAKLEDSAVYLCASSLGDSSTYEQYFGPGTRLTVT.